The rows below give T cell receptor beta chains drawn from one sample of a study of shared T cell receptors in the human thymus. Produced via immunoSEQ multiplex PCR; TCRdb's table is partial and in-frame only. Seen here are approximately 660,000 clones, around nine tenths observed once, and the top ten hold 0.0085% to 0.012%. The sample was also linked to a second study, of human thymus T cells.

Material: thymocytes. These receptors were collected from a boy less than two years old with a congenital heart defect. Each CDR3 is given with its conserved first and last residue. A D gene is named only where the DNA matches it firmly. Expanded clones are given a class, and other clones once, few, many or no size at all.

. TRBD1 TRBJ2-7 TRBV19 TGTGCCAGTAGTATACAGGGGGCCTACTACGAGCAGTACTTC CASSIQGAYYEQYF
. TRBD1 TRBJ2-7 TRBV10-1 TGCGCCAGCAGTGACCGGCCGGGACAGGGGACCGAGCAGTACTTC CASSDRPGQGTEQYF
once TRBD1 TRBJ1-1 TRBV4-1 TGCGCCAGCAGCCAGGGACAGGAGGAGTTAGGAGAAGCTTTCTTT CASSQGQEELGEAFF
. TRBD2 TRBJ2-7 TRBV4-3 TGCGCCAGCAGCCAAGCGATTAGCGGGAGGATATACGAGCAGTACTTC CASSQAISGRIYEQYF
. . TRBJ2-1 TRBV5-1 TGCGCCAGCAGCTTCCGAGCGCCTTACAATGAGCAGTTCTTC CASSFRAPYNEQFF
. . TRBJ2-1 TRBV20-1 TGCAGTGCGAATCCTAGCGCTGAGCAGTTCTTC CSANPSAEQFF
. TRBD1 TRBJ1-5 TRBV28 TGTGCCAGCATTCCGGGACAGAGCAATCAGCCCCAGCATTTT CASIPGQSNQPQHF
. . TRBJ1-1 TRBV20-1 TGCAGTGCTAGAGTCCCGACTGAAGCTTTCTTT CSARVPTEAFF
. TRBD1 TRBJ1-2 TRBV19 TGTGCCAGTAGTCCATTCCCAGACAGGGAACCCTATGGCTACACCTTC CASSPFPDREPYGYTF
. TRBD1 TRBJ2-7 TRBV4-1 TGCGCCAGCAGCCAAGGGGACAGCTACGAGCAGTACTTC CASSQGDSYEQYF
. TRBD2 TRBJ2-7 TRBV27 TGTGCCAGCAGCCGCCCTACCCCTAGCGGGAGCACTAAAGAGCAGTACTTC CASSRPTPSGSTKEQYF
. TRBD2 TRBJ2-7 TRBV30 TGTGCCTGGAGGGGTGAGGGGACTAGCTGCCAAGAGCAGTACTTC CAWRGEGTSCQEQYF
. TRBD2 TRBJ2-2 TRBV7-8 TGTGCCAGCAGCCAAATTAGCGGGAGGGGATTCCCGAACACCGGGGAGCTGTTTTTT CASSQISGRGFPNTGELFF
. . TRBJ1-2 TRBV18 TGTGCCAGCTCACCGGGGGAGGGCTATGGCTACACCTTC CASSPGEGYGYTF
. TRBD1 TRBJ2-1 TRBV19 TGTGCCACCACAGCCGGGACAGGGGGTTGGTATGAGCAGTTCTTC CATTAGTGGWYEQFF
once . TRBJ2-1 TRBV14 TGTGCCAGCAGCCGCAGGGGTGGCGATGAGCAGTTCTTC CASSRRGGDEQFF
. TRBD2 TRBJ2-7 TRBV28 TGTGCCAGCAGGTCCCGTCGCCTAGCGGGAGTAAGCGAGCAGTACTTC CASRSRRLAGVSEQYF
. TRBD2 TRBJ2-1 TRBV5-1 TGCGCCAGCAGATGTGAAGGGACCGGGACTAGCGGGAGGGCCGCCTACAATGAGCAGTTCTTC CASRCEGTGTSGRAAYNEQFF
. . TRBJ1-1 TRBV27 TGTGCCAGCAGCAAGGGGGGGAGGACTGAAGCTTTCTTT CASSKGGRTEAFF
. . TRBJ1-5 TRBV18 TGTGCCAGCTCACCGCGTAAATCTCAGCCCCAGCATTTT CASSPRKSQPQHF
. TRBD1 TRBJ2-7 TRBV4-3 TGCGCCAGCAGCCAGGAACAGGGACAGGGTGGACACGAGCAGTACTTC CASSQEQGQGGHEQYF
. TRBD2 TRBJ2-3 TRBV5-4 TGTGCCAGCAGCTTGCTACTAGCGGGGGACACAGATACGCAGTATTTT CASSLLLAGDTDTQYF
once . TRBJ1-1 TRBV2 TGTGCCAGCAGTCGTCGGGGAACTGTGATCTTGAACACTGAAGCTTTCTTT CASSRRGTVILNTEAFF
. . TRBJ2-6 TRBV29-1 TGCAGCGTTCCAGAGGGCAGGGGCTCTGGGGCCAACGTCCTGACTTTC CSVPEGRGSGANVLTF
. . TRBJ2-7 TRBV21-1 TGTGCCAGCATCGGACTAGCGGGCCTAACTCCCTCCAAACGCTACGAGCAGTACTTC CASIGLAGLTPSKRYEQYF
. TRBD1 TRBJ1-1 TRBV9 TGTGCCAGCAGCGTAGAACAGGGGGGTTCTCCTGAAGCTTTCTTT CASSVEQGGSPEAFF
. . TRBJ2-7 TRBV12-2 TGTGCAAGTCGCTTAAGTACGGGGGAGCAGTACTTC CASRLSTGEQYF
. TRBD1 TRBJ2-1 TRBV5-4 TGTGCCAGCAAGATCCGGGACAGGGCAAATGAGCAGTTCTTC CASKIRDRANEQFF
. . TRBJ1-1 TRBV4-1 TGCGCCAGCAGCCAGGGGCGCCTGATGGACACTGAAGCTTTCTTT CASSQGRLMDTEAFF
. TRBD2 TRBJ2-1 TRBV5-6 TGTGCCAGCAGCTCCCGGACTAGCGGGAGAACTGAGCAGTTCTTC CASSSRTSGRTEQFF
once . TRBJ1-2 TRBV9 TGTGCCAGCCGTGGTGGAGGGATTGGCGATGGCTACATCTTC CASRGGGIGDGYIF
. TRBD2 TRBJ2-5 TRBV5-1 TGCGCCAGCAGCCCGGGCCCTAGCGGGAGGGTTGAGACCCAGTACTTC CASSPGPSGRVETQYF
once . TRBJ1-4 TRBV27 TGTGCCAGCAGTTTATGCCGCGACAGAAATGAAAAACTGTTTTTT CASSLCRDRNEKLFF
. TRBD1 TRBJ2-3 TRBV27 TGTGCCAGCAGTTTATTCCTCGGACAGGGGGGGGTCACAGATACGCAGTATTTT CASSLFLGQGGVTDTQYF
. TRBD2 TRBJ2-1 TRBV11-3 TGTGCCAGCAGCTTAGTGGCGGGAGGGCCCTACAATGAGCAGTTCTTC CASSLVAGGPYNEQFF
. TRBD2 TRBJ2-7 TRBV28 TGTGCCAGCAGTCCGCTAGCGGGAGGACCCTACGAGCAGTACTTC CASSPLAGGPYEQYF
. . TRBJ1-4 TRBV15 TGTGCCACCAGCAGAGCCCCCTTCGGACAGCTTAATGAAAAACTGTTTTTT CATSRAPFGQLNEKLFF
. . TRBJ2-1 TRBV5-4 TGTGCCAGCAGCTCCGGCTCCTACAATGAGCAGTTCTTC CASSSGSYNEQFF
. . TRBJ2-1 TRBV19 TGTGCCAGTAGTATAGTTCCAAGCGGAGTCTCCTGCAATGAGCAGTTCTTC CASSIVPSGVSCNEQFF
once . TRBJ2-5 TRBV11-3 TGTGCCAGCAGCTCGCTCGCGGAGACCCAGTACTTC CASSSLAETQYF
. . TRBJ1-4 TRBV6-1 TGTGCCAGCAGTGAACTACAGGGTGGGGAGGAAAAACTGTTTTTT CASSELQGGEEKLFF
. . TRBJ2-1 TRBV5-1 TGCGCCAGCAGGCCGACGCGGGACTTGACGCCCAATGAGCAGTTCTTC CASRPTRDLTPNEQFF
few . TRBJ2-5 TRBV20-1 TGCAGTGCACCGAAGCGGGAGACCCAGTACTTC CSAPKRETQYF
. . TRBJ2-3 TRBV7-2 TGTGCCAGCAGCTTAGCGGGAGGAGGACGGGGTGCGCAGTATTTT CASSLAGGGRGAQYF